Listed here are 3 T cell receptor beta chains from one sample, sequenced in a study of T cell responses to AZD1222 COVID-19 vaccine. Repertoires were generated with immunoSEQ multiplex PCR, while TCRdb's copy carries only in-frame clones and drops some. The sample gives 180,000 or so clones, around 95% of which show up once; approximately 0.6% is in the top ten. The sequenced sample was peripheral blood, obtained on day 0 of AZD1222 vaccination. All receptors derive from an adult in good health.

V and J are TRBV5-1 and TRBJ1-2; tentatively, D is TRBD1 (6 bases). This CDR3 comprises 14 residues. Germline CDR1 is SGHRS and CDR2 is YFSETQ. Trimming removed 4 bases from V and 4 bases from J, with 14 bases in between. This chain's CDR3 is CASSLQGHGYGYTF. In DNA form, the CDR3 reads TGCGCCAGCAGCCTCCAGGGGCACGGCTATGGCTACACCTTC.

This clone has more than one count but fewer than ten. The chain joins TRBV16 to TRBJ1-6; D call uncertain. Germline CDR1 KGHSY, CDR2 FQNENV. The CDR3 consists of 17 residues. Trimming removed 4 bases from V and 9 bases from J, with 22 bases in between. CDR3 sequence reads: CASSPPRRSGGRSPLHF. CDR3 nucleotide sequence: TGTGCCAGCAGCCCCCCCCGCAGGTCGGGAGGTCGTTCACCCCTCCACTTT.

The gene calls are TRBV10-3 and TRBJ2-7; the D gene is possibly TRBD2 (5 bases). From germline, CDR1 is ENHRY and CDR2 SYGVKD. This CDR3 has 14 amino acids. V was pared by 11 bases and J by 0 bases, with 17 bases between. CDR3 sequence reads: CAVASLGSSYEQYF. The CDR3 DNA sequence: TGTGCCGTTGCGAGTTTGGGGAGCTCCTACGAGCAGTACTTC.